The source of this TCR beta chain is a study of T cells in Graves' hyperthyroidism and ophthalmopathy. Patients with uncontrolled infections, other autoimmune diseases, pregnancy or lactation were excluded. The CDR3 regions of TCR beta were amplified from RNA transcripts. When the TCR CDR3 underwent first-round RT-PCR, the HTBI primer set was used. TCRdb called the multiplex PCR reads again in MiXCR, with one record for every CDR3 protein. The sample shows 450,000 to 700,000 distinct CDR3 sequences, around 42% of them seen only once. The CDR3 has 13 residues. From germline, CDR1 is SQVTM and CDR2 ANQGSEA. Trimming took 2 bases from V and 0 from J, leaving 7 bases between them.

The sequencing input was peripheral blood or thyroid tissue (not recorded which). V gene TRBV29-1 combines with J gene TRBJ1-2, with unresolved D. This clonotype was obtained from a woman under 30 with Graves' hyperthyroidism. In DNA form, the CDR3 reads TGCAGCGTTGAACCCGGGGCTAACTATGGCTACACCTTC. Its translation: CSVEPGANYGYTF.